Below are 29 T cell receptor beta chains sequenced from a single sample in a study of T-cell memory formation after mild COVID-19. TCRdb re-derived calls from the 5' RACE reads in MiXCR, one entry per CDR3 protein. The table has 90,000 to 120,000 distinct CDR3 sequences, around 10% seen once. The specimen was PBMCs or a T cell subset sorted from them (not recorded which). The receptors here all came from a man younger than 30 who had mild COVID-19 (a few samples of this study predate the infection). Cell type and time point are not known.

The V gene is TRBV7-9, the J gene TRBJ1-1, with unresolved D. The CDR3 has 12 residues. Germline loops: CDR1 SEHNR, CDR2 FQNEAQ (reference sequence). Trimming took off 8 bases at V and 1 base at J, with 8 bases between the two ends. DNA of the CDR3: TGTGCCAGCCAGAGAGGGAACACTGAAGCTTTCTTT. Protein: CASQRGNTEAFF.

This rearrangement joins TRBV27 to TRBJ2-2; D is undetermined. The germline V gene has CDR1 MNHEY and CDR2 SMNVEV (reference sequence). V was cut by 5 bases and J by 6 bases, with 7 bases left in between. This CDR3 has 12 amino acids. This CDR3 reads CASSTLAGELFF. DNA of the CDR3: TGTGCCAGCAGTACCCTTGCCGGGGAGCTGTTTTTT.

The table lists this clonotype with many counts. The rearrangement joins TRBV9 to TRBJ2-2, with a tentative D call TRBD2 (6 bases). Looked up from germline, CDR1 is SGDLS and CDR2 is YYNGEE. The CDR3 runs to 17 residues. V was pared by 3 bases and J by 2 bases, with 17 bases between. The CDR3, as DNA: TGTGCCAGCAGCGAGGACCCTGCGGGGAGAAACACCGGGGAGCTGTTTTTT. Translated: CASSEDPAGRNTGELFF. The whole variable domain, remainder taken from reference TRBV9 and TRBJ2-2, is DSGVTQTPKHLITATGQRVTLRCSPRSGDLSVYWYQQSLDQGLQFLIQYYNGEERAKGNILERFSAQQFPDLHSELNLSSLELGDSALYFCASSEDPAGRNTGELFFGEGSRLTVL.

This clonotype was counted only a few times. The rearrangement links TRBV6-6 to TRBJ2-4; D remains unclear. V was shortened by 0 bases and J by 1 base, with 13 bases between the two germline ends. The CDR3 contains 17 residues. Germline V gene lookup returns CDR1 MNHNY and CDR2 SVGAGI (reference sequence). The CDR3 DNA is TGTGCCAGCAGTTACTCCTTAGAGCCAATGGCCAAAAACATTCAGTACTTC. This encodes CASSYSLEPMAKNIQYF.

This clonotype was observed a few times. The chain recombines TRBV2 with TRBJ1-5; no reliable D call. The germline V and J ends were trimmed by 8 bases and 6 bases, with 20 bases remaining between them. Germline CDR1 is SNHLY and CDR2 is FYNNEI. CDR3 length: 15 residues. The CDR3 here is CASRGGKERGQPQHF. The CDR3 region has the DNA TGTGCCAGCCGGGGAGGGAAGGAACGGGGTCAGCCCCAGCATTTT.

This clonotype occurred a few times. The V gene is TRBV6-5, the J gene TRBJ1-1; tentatively, D is TRBD1 (6 bases). The CDR3 length is 17 residues. The germline V gene has CDR1 MNHEY and CDR2 SVGAGI. Trimming took off 6 bases at V and 1 base at J, with 21 bases between the two ends. The CDR3 DNA sequence: TGTGCCAGCAGCCCCCGAAGGGGGGGGAGACGGAACACTGAAGCTTTCTTT. Translating it yields CASSPRRGGRRNTEAFF.

This rearrangement joins TRBV7-6 to TRBJ1-1, with a tentative D call TRBD1 (5 bases). Germline loops: CDR1 SGHVS, CDR2 FNYEAQ. V lost 2 bases and J lost 4, with 14 bases in between. The CDR3 is made up of 15 amino acids. CDR3 region: CASSLHRDRPTEAFF. CDR3 sequence (DNA): TGTGCCAGCAGCTTACACCGGGACCGGCCCACTGAAGCTTTCTTT. Complete variable domain (other parts from reference TRBV7-6 and TRBJ1-1): GAGVSQSPRYKVTKRGQDVALRCDPISGHVSLYWYRQALGQGPEFLTYFNYEAQQDKSGLPNDRFSAERPEGSISTLTIQRTEQRDSAMYRCASSLHRDRPTEAFFGQGTRLTVV.

This clonotype has only a few counts. V gene TRBV6-2 or TRBV6-3 combines with J gene TRBJ2-7; TRBD1 agrees at 8 bases. Germline V lookup: CDR1 MNHEY, CDR2 SVGEGT. The CDR3 is made up of 14 amino acids. The ends lost 7 bases at V and 2 bases at J; junction bases unmatched: 7. In DNA, the CDR3 is TGTGCCAGCATACCGGGACAGGACCCCTACGAGCAGTACTTC. Its translation is CASIPGQDPYEQYF.

The CDR3 sequence: CASSQEGRGDEQFF. CDR3 nucleotides: TGTGCCAGCAGCCAAGAAGGTAGGGGCGATGAGCAGTTCTTC. V usage is TRBV14 and J usage is TRBJ2-1; D might be TRBD1 (5 bases). The CDR3 spans 14 residues. Trimming cost V 0 bases and J 8 bases, with 11 bases left between them. The V gene's germline CDR1 is SGHDN and CDR2 FVKESK.

This clonotype was counted only a few times. This chain uses TRBV19 with TRBJ1-1; no clear D gene. V was shortened by 3 bases and J by 0 bases, with 14 bases between the two germline ends. The CDR3 sequence is 16 residues long. CDR1 is LNHDA and CDR2 is SQIVND in the germline V gene (reference sequence). CDR3 nucleotides: TGTGCCAGTAGTATGGTGGCGGGTGCTATGAACACTGAAGCTTTCTTT. It translates to CASSMVAGAMNTEAFF.

This clonotype was observed a handful of times. The chain has TRBV6-5 and TRBJ1-5; unclear D gene. V was clipped by 2 bases and J by 1 base, with 15 bases between them. Looked up from germline, CDR1 is MNHEY and CDR2 is SVGAGI. The CDR3 runs 17 residues. The chain's CDR3 is CASSYIPPGESNQPQHF. In DNA, the CDR3 is TGTGCCAGCAGTTACATTCCTCCAGGTGAGAGCAATCAGCCCCAGCATTTT.

The chain is built from TRBV28 and TRBJ2-7, with 8 bases identical to TRBD2. Unmatched junction bases numbered 3, after V lost 2 bases and J lost 3 bases. Germline assignment: CDR1 MDHEN and CDR2 SYDVKM. CDR3 length: 14 amino acids. The CDR3 DNA is TGTGCCAGCAGTTTAGGCGGGGGGCTCTACGAGCAGTACGTC. Translation gives CASSLGGGLYEQYV.

The chain recombines TRBV18 with TRBJ2-7, with TRBD1 identical over 9 bases. The V gene end was trimmed by 1 base and the J gene end by 3 bases; junction bases not matched to a gene: 4. Germline-derived CDR1 and CDR2 are KGHSH and LQKENI. CDR3 length: 15 amino acids. DNA of the CDR3: TGTGCCAGCTCACCACGGGACAGGGCGCTCTACGAGCAGTACTTC. Encoded protein: CASSPRDRALYEQYF. Together with reference TRBV18 and TRBJ2-7, the CDR3 gives the full variable domain: NAGVMQNPRHLVRRRGQEARLRCSPMKGHSHVYWYRQLPEEGLKFMVYLQKENIIDESGMPKERFSAEFPKEGPSILRIQQVVRGDSAAYFCASSPRDRALYEQYFGPGTRLTVT.

The chain couples TRBV9 to TRBJ2-3; TRBD2 matches 11 bases. CDR3 length: 17 residues. From germline, CDR1 is SGDLS and CDR2 YYNGEE. The junction had 10 bases not matched to a gene; V was cut back by 3 bases and J by 4 bases. In DNA, the CDR3 is TGTGCCAGCAGCGAGGAGGGGACTAGCGGAGAAGCAGATACGCAGTATTTT. Its translation is CASSEEGTSGEADTQYF.

This clonotype showed up just a few times. The rearrangement joins TRBV6-5 to TRBJ2-5; D may be TRBD1 or TRBD2 (6 bases each). V lost 2 bases and J lost 5, with 15 bases in between. The CDR3 runs to 15 residues. Germline CDR1 reads MNHEY; CDR2 reads SVGAGI. The DNA for the CDR3 is TGTGCCAGCAGTTACCGGAGGGGGAGTGGGGAGACCCAGTACTTC. Its translation: CASSYRRGSGETQYF.

This clonotype was seen a handful of times. V gene TRBV27 combines with J gene TRBJ2-1, with D possibly being TRBD1 (5 bases). Looked up from germline, CDR1 is MNHEY and CDR2 is SMNVEV (reference sequence). The CDR3 length is 14 residues. Deletions cut 2 bases from V and 5 bases from J, with 10 bases between. This CDR3 is CASSLLAGHNEQFF. CDR3 sequence (DNA): TGTGCCAGCAGTTTACTCGCAGGGCACAATGAGCAGTTCTTC.

This clonotype was recorded a few times. The chain links TRBV14 to TRBJ2-3, with TRBD1 matching 11 bases. This CDR3 spans 16 amino acids. Trimming cost V 1 base and J 3 bases; bases outside gene matches: 3. The germline CDR1 and CDR2 sequences are SGHDN and FVKESK. The CDR3 sequence: CASSQGTGGYTDTQYF. CDR3 nucleotide sequence: TGTGCCAGCAGCCAAGGGACAGGGGGCTATACAGATACGCAGTATTTT.

The rearrangement uses TRBV7-3 and TRBJ2-1; perhaps TRBD2 as D (7 bases). The CDR3 sequence is 15 residues long. Germline CDR1 is SGHTA and CDR2 is FQGTGA. The V and J ends lost 2 bases and 0 bases respectively, with 8 bases between them. In DNA form, the CDR3 reads TGTGCCAGCAGCTTAGGGGGGGCCTCCTACAATGAGCAGTTCTTC. Translating it yields CASSLGGASYNEQFF. Supplemented by reference TRBV7-3 and TRBJ2-1, the full variable domain reads GAGVSQTPSNKVTEKGKYVELRCDPISGHTALYWYRQSLGQGPEFLIYFQGTGAADDSGLPNDRFFAVRPEGSVSTLKIQRTERGDSAVYLCASSLGGASYNEQFFGPGTRLTVL.

This chain uses TRBV7-9 with TRBJ1-2; the D is unclear. Germline V gene sequence: CDR1 SEHNR, CDR2 FQNEAQ (reference sequence). Trimming shortened V by 1 base and J by 8 bases, and 14 bases separated the two germline ends. This CDR3 is 14 amino acids long. CDR3 sequence: CASSLGAPVDGYTF. In DNA, the CDR3 is TGTGCCAGCAGCTTAGGGGCCCCAGTTGACGGCTACACCTTC.

The V gene is TRBV7-2, the J gene TRBJ2-3, with D unresolved. CDR1 is SGHTA, CDR2 FQGNSA, per germline. The CDR3 is made up of 16 amino acids. V lost 5 bases, J lost 3 bases, and 18 bases lay in between. CDR3 sequence (DNA): TGTGCCAGCAGCCCATGGGCCTCCCGCCGGACAGATACGCAGTATTTT. Translating gives CASSPWASRRTDTQYF.

The rearrangement joins TRBV2 to TRBJ2-1, with a tentative D call TRBD1 (6 bases). The CDR3 is 14 residues long. In germline, CDR1 is SNHLY, CDR2 FYNNEI. V gave up 2 bases and J gave up 12 bases, with 17 bases separating them. The CDR3: CASSERNRVVVQFF. The CDR3 nucleotides are TGTGCCAGCAGTGAACGTAACAGGGTTGTTGTGCAGTTCTTC.

Many counts were recorded for this clonotype. This rearrangement joins TRBV7-9 to TRBJ1-1; D is perhaps TRBD1 (5 bases). The V gene lost 4 bases and the J gene lost 6 bases, with 9 bases spanning the gap. Germline V gives CDR1 SEHNR, CDR2 FQNEAQ (reference sequence). This CDR3 has 12 residues. CDR3 in DNA: TGTGCCAGCAGCTCCGACAGTTCTGAAGCTTTCTTT. This encodes CASSSDSSEAFF.

The chain joins TRBV6-6 to TRBJ1-4, with D possibly matching TRBD1 (5 bases). The V and J ends lost 4 bases and 3 bases respectively, with 12 bases between them. CDR3 length: 15 residues. Germline V CDR1 and CDR2: MNHNY, SVGAGI (reference sequence). The DNA of the CDR3 is TGTGCCAGCAGTTTACTGCTGGGGGCTAATGAAAAACTGTTTTTT. Its protein product is CASSLLLGANEKLFF.

This chain joins TRBV4-1 and TRBJ2-2, with D perhaps matching TRBD1 (5 bases). Germline CDR1 is MGHRA and CDR2 is YSYEKL. The CDR3 sequence is 16 residues long. Trimming took off 1 base at V and 2 bases at J, with 11 bases between the two ends. DNA for the CDR3: TGCGCCAGCAGCCAAGTGAGGACACCCAACACCGGGGAGCTGTTTTTT. It encodes CASSQVRTPNTGELFF.

This clonotype was observed many times. This chain links TRBV5-5 with TRBJ2-5, with 8 positions matching TRBD1. This CDR3 is built from 15 residues. With 0 bases clipped from V and 2 bases from J, the junction kept 3 bases outside the gene matches. Germline assignment: CDR1 SGHKS and CDR2 YYEKEE (reference sequence). Here the CDR3 reads CASSLVGTGQETQYF. CDR3 bases: TGTGCCAGCAGCTTGGTCGGGACAGGTCAAGAGACCCAGTACTTC. The variable domain in full, with the rest retrieved from reference TRBV5-5 and TRBJ2-5, is DAGVTQSPTHLIKTRGQQVTLRCSPISGHKSVSWYQQVLGQGPQFIFQYYEKEERGRGNFPDRFSARQFPNYSSELNVNALLLGDSALYLCASSLVGTGQETQYFGPGTRLLVL.

The chain employs TRBV20-1 and TRBJ2-7, with TRBD1 matching over 10 bases. Per germline, CDR1 DFQATT and CDR2 SNEGSKA (reference sequence). The CDR3 spans 13 residues. The J segment lost 2 bases and the V segment lost 8 bases, leaving 6 bases of the junction unmatched. The CDR3 reads CSTAGTGAYEQYF. The CDR3 nucleotides are TGCAGTACCGCTGGGACAGGGGCCTACGAGCAGTACTTC.

The chain couples TRBV7-3 to TRBJ2-7; D is possibly TRBD1 (6 bases). This CDR3 contains 9 residues. Between the trimmed V and J ends, which lost 4 bases and 12 bases, there was a span of 7 bases. Germline V gene sequence: CDR1 SGHTA, CDR2 FQGTGA. CDR3: CASSSDRYF. The CDR3 DNA sequence: TGTGCCAGCAGCTCGGACAGGTACTTC.

J is TRBJ2-2 and V is TRBV7-9, with 8 bases that match TRBD2. CDR3 length: 15 residues. Germline V lookup: CDR1 SEHNR, CDR2 FQNEAQ (reference sequence). V was clipped by 3 bases and J by 3 bases; unmatched bases: 3. In DNA, the CDR3 is TGTGCCAGCAGCTTGCGGGGGGCACACACCGGGGAGCTGTTTTTT. Translated: CASSLRGAHTGELFF.

The chain carries TRBV2 and TRBJ1-1; D not resolved. Trimming took off 4 bases at V and 2 bases at J, with 5 bases between the two ends. Germline CDR1 SNHLY, CDR2 FYNNEI. CDR3 length: 12 residues. The CDR3 loop is CASSGDNTEAFF. In DNA form, the CDR3 reads TGTGCCAGCAGTGGTGACAACACTGAAGCTTTCTTT. Filled out from reference TRBV2 and TRBJ1-1, the complete variable domain reads EPEVTQTPSHQVTQMGQEVILRCVPISNHLYFYWYRQILGQKVEFLVSFYNNEISEKSEIFDDQFSVERPDGSNFTLKIRSTKLEDSAMYFCASSGDNTEAFFGQGTRLTVV.